These T cell receptor beta chains were read from a single sample in a study of Ad26.COV2.S vaccination and SARS-CoV-2 variants. Generated by immunoSEQ multiplex PCR, the TCRdb table keeps only in-frame clones and is missing some. The sample includes 400,000 to 450,000 clones, around 91% of them seen just once. Sequenced material: peripheral blood, taken in a trial of Ad26.COV2.S vaccine versus placebo. These receptors all come from a person between 18 and 65 years old who received the Ad26.COV2.S COVID-19 vaccine or a placebo. Both conserved end residues are part of each CDR3. The D gene is left open where the match is weak. The size of a clone is reported for some rows only, either as once, few or many, or as a class for expanded clones.

d_call | j_call | v_call | clone_size | cdr3_nt | cdr3_aa
TRBD1 | TRBJ1-1 | TRBV10-3 | - | TGTGCCATCAGTGAGACCCGGGACAGGGGTCGGACTGAAGCTTTCTTT | CAISETRDRGRTEAFF
TRBD1 | TRBJ1-2 | TRBV5-1 | - | TGCGCCAGCAGCTTGGAGGACAGGGAGAACTATGGCTACACCTTC | CASSLEDRENYGYTF
TRBD2 | TRBJ2-1 | TRBV7-3 | - | TGTGCCAGCAGCTTAATAGCGGGAGCCTCCTACAATGAGCAGTTCTTC | CASSLIAGASYNEQFF
TRBD1 | TRBJ2-5 | TRBV27 | - | TGTGCCAGCAGTTTGTACCGGGACAGGGGCGAGACCCAGTACTTC | CASSLYRDRGETQYF
TRBD1 | TRBJ2-7 | TRBV28 | - | TGTGCCAGCAGGGTAGGACAGGGGTTCTACGAGCAGTACTTC | CASRVGQGFYEQYF
TRBD2 | TRBJ2-1 | TRBV29-1 | - | TGCAGCGTAGCGGGAGGGTACAATGAGCAGTTCTTC | CSVAGGYNEQFF
- | TRBJ1-6 | TRBV25-1 | - | TGTGCCAGCAGGGGAGCGGGGACGGGGAATTCACCCCTCCACTTT | CASRGAGTGNSPLHF
TRBD1 | TRBJ2-2 | TRBV6-2/TRBV6-3 | - | TGTGCCAGCAGTTACTTGGGACAGGGGACCGGGGAGCTGTTTTTT | CASSYLGQGTGELFF
- | TRBJ2-1 | TRBV29-1 | once | TGCAGCGTTGAAGGAGAGCAATCATCCTACAATGAGCAGTTCTTC | CSVEGEQSSYNEQFF
- | TRBJ1-2 | TRBV28 | - | TGTGCCAGCAGTTTAACGTCCGAAGCTAATTATGGCTACACCTTC | CASSLTSEANYGYTF
- | TRBJ2-7 | TRBV4-2 | few | TGTGCCAGCAGCCAAGATTTGGAGACTCCTTCCTACGAGCAGTACTTC | CASSQDLETPSYEQYF
- | TRBJ1-3 | TRBV6-5 | - | TGTGCCAGCAGTCCATGGGGCGACTCTGGAAACACCATATATTTT | CASSPWGDSGNTIYF
TRBD1 | TRBJ2-1 | TRBV29-1 | once | TGCAGCGTTGCGACCTCGGGACAGTCCTCCTACAATGAGCAGTTCTTC | CSVATSGQSSYNEQFF
- | TRBJ2-3 | TRBV6-1 | - | TGTGCCAGCAGTGAAGAATTCACCCGATTGGAGGATACGCAGTATTTT | CASSEEFTRLEDTQYF
- | TRBJ2-3 | TRBV27 | - | TGTGCCAGCAGTTTATCGTCATTTAGCGATACGCAGTATTTT | CASSLSSFSDTQYF
- | TRBJ1-6 | TRBV30 | - | TGTGCCTGGAGTACCGGGGCCCTAGATTCACCCCTCCACTTT | CAWSTGALDSPLHF
- | TRBJ2-3 | TRBV6-5 | - | TGTGCCAGCAGCTACAGGGTTCCAGATACGCAGTATTTT | CASSYRVPDTQYF
- | TRBJ2-2 | TRBV21-1 | - | TGTGCCAGCAGCAAAGTGAATTCCAGTCAGCACGGGGAGCTGTTTTTT | CASSKVNSSQHGELFF
- | TRBJ1-2 | TRBV5-1 | - | TGCGCCAGCAGCTTGGGTCCCACAGGAAGCTATGGCTACACCTTC | CASSLGPTGSYGYTF
TRBD2 | TRBJ2-1 | TRBV30 | - | TGTGCCTGGAGTATAGGACTAGCAACCAATGAGCAGTTCTTC | CAWSIGLATNEQFF
- | TRBJ1-6 | TRBV28 | - | TGTGCCAGCGGGGGGATAGGTAATTCACCCCTCCACTTT | CASGGIGNSPLHF
- | TRBJ1-2 | TRBV7-9 | - | TGTGCCAGCAGCGGGACGGACCTCGGAGGCTACACCTTC | CASSGTDLGGYTF
- | TRBJ2-5 | TRBV5-4 | - | TGTGCCAGCAGCTTGCCCGGGGTTGGAGAGACCCAGTACTTC | CASSLPGVGETQYF
TRBD2 | TRBJ2-7 | TRBV7-8 | - | TGTGCCAGCAGCTTAGCCGGTAGCGGGAGCTACGAGCAGTACTTC | CASSLAGSGSYEQYF
- | TRBJ2-7 | TRBV19 | few | TGTGCCAGTAGTATGGGCAGGGGCTCCTACGAGCAGTACTTC | CASSMGRGSYEQYF
- | TRBJ2-1 | TRBV11-3 | - | TGTGCCAGCAGCTTTTCGGCTGGGCCCGGCAATGAGCAGTTCTTC | CASSFSAGPGNEQFF
- | TRBJ1-4 | TRBV5-6 | - | TGTGCCAGCAGCTTGTGGGTGGGCGGAAATGAAAAACTGTTTTTT | CASSLWVGGNEKLFF
- | TRBJ2-2 | TRBV7-8 | - | TGTGCCAGCAGCCCCCTATTATTCGGGGAGCTGTTTTTT | CASSPLLFGELFF